The 8 T cell receptor beta chains below were found in one sample sequenced in a study of STAT3 mutations in large granular lymphocyte leukemia. No cognate antigen is known for these TCRs. This table comes from immunoSEQ multiplex PCR, and its TCRdb copy is limited to in-frame clones, with some not included. In the table there are tens of thousands of clones, about 88% of which are singletons. Study-level results: Every T-LGLL patient had at least one immunodominant TCRbeta clonotype.

Sequenced: PBMCs. The receptor set was obtained from a human donor with T large granular lymphocyte leukemia. Some clones in this sample may be carry-over from other donors' samples.

Here the CDR3 DNA reads TGTGCCACCTCGACAGGGGGGATTGGGTTCACTGAAGCTTTCTTT. Translated: CATSTGGIGFTEAFF. The chain joins TRBV19 to TRBJ1-1; 9 bases fit TRBD1. Germline CDR1 is LNHDA and CDR2 is SQIVND (reference sequence). The CDR3 length is 15 residues. The junction had 13 bases not matched to a gene; V was cut back by 10 bases and J by 4 bases. Looking up the rest from reference TRBV19 and TRBJ1-1 gives the full variable domain: DGGITQSPKYLFRKEGQNVTLSCEQNLNHDAMYWYRQDPGQGLRLIYYSQIVNDFQKGDIAEGYSVSREKKESFPLTVTSAQKNPTAFYLCATSTGGIGFTEAFFGQGTRLTVV.

This chain connects TRBV18 to TRBJ1-6; D call uncertain. Trimming cost V 0 bases and J 14 bases, with 11 bases left between them. Germline V gene lookup returns CDR1 KGHSH and CDR2 LQKENI. The CDR3 covers 13 residues. CDR3 coding DNA: TGTGCCAGCTCACCACCTTCGACGGACTCCCTCCACTTT. Encoded protein: CASSPPSTDSLHF.

The chain links TRBV5-6 to TRBJ2-7; 8 positions match TRBD1. With V trimmed by 1 base and J by 4 bases, 7 bases remained unmatched. This CDR3 contains 15 residues. The germline V gene encodes CDR1 SGHDT and CDR2 YYEEEE. DNA for the CDR3: TGTGCCAGCAGCTTGCCCGGACAGGGATCGTACGAGCAGTACTTC. Translated, it gives CASSLPGQGSYEQYF. The full variable domain, rest sourced from reference TRBV5-6 and TRBJ2-7, is DAGVTQSPTHLIKTRGQQVTLRCSPKSGHDTVSWYQQALGQGPQFIFQYYEEEERQRGNFPDRFSGHQFPNYSSELNVNALLLGDSALYLCASSLPGQGSYEQYFGPGTRLTVT.

This clone was seen a single time. This chain connects TRBV6-5 to TRBJ1-2; no clear D. The CDR3 runs to 13 residues. V dropped 6 bases and J dropped 2 bases, with 10 bases sitting between them. Germline V gene lookup returns CDR1 MNHEY and CDR2 SVGAGI. CDR3 protein: CASRDRTNYGYTF. The DNA of the CDR3 is TGTGCCAGCAGGGACCGGACCAACTATGGCTACACCTTC.

The CDR3 region is CASSSSGTQETQYF. The CDR3 coding sequence is TGTGCCAGCAGCTCCTCCGGGACGCAAGAGACCCAGTACTTC. The V gene is TRBV9, the J gene TRBJ2-5, with D perhaps assigned TRBD1 or TRBD2 (5 bases each). The length of the CDR3 is 14 residues. The germline CDR1 and CDR2 sequences are SGDLS and YYNGEE. Trimming left V 4 bases short and J 2 bases short, with 12 bases between.

V gene TRBV5-4 combines with J gene TRBJ2-7, with D perhaps given as TRBD1 or TRBD2 (6 bases each). The CDR3 runs to 18 residues. V lost 4 bases and J lost 3, with 26 bases in between. The germline CDR1 and CDR2 sequences are SGHNT and YYREEE (reference sequence). The CDR3 protein is CASSHSSRAGHLNYEQYF. The CDR3 DNA reads as TGTGCCAGCAGCCACTCATCTAGGGCGGGACACCTGAACTACGAGCAGTACTTC.

The sample holds one count of this clone. The chain has TRBV7-9 and TRBJ1-2, with D uncertain. Trimming shortened V by 4 bases and J by 5 bases, and 17 bases separated the two germline ends. Germline assignment: CDR1 SEHNR and CDR2 FQNEAQ (reference sequence). The CDR3 runs 15 residues. As DNA, the CDR3 is TGTGCCAGCAGCTCCCCGGGCGGCGGGGAGTATGGCTACACCTTC. Residues: CASSSPGGGEYGYTF. Full variable domain (remainder filled in from reference TRBV7-9 and TRBJ1-2): DTGVSQNPRHKITKRGQNVTFRCDPISEHNRLYWYRQTLGQGPEFLTYFQNEAQLEKSRLLSDRFSAERPKGSFSTLEIQRTEQGDSAMYLCASSSPGGGEYGYTFGSGTRLTVV.

The rearrangement links TRBV18 to TRBJ1-4; the D gene is possibly TRBD1 (5 bases). V shed 3 bases and J shed 8 bases, with 16 bases lying between them. The germline gives CDR1 KGHSH, CDR2 LQKENI. The CDR3 consists of 15 residues. This CDR3 is CASSPGGKAEEKLFF. The CDR3 nucleotides are TGTGCCAGCTCACCGGGGGGGAAAGCGGAAGAAAAACTGTTTTTT.